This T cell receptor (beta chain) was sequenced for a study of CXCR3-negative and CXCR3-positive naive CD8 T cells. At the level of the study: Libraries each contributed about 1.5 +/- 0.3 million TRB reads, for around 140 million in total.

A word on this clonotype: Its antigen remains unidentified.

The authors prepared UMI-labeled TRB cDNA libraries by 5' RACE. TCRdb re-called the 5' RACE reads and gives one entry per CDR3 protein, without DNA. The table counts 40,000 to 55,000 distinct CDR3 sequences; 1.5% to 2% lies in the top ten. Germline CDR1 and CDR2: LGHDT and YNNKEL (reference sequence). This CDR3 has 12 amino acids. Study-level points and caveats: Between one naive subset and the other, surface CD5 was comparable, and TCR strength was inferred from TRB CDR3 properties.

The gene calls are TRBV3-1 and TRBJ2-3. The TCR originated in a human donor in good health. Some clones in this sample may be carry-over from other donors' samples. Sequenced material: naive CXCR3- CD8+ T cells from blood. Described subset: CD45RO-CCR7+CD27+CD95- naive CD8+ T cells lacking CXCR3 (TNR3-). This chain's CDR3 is CASSHSGDTQYF.